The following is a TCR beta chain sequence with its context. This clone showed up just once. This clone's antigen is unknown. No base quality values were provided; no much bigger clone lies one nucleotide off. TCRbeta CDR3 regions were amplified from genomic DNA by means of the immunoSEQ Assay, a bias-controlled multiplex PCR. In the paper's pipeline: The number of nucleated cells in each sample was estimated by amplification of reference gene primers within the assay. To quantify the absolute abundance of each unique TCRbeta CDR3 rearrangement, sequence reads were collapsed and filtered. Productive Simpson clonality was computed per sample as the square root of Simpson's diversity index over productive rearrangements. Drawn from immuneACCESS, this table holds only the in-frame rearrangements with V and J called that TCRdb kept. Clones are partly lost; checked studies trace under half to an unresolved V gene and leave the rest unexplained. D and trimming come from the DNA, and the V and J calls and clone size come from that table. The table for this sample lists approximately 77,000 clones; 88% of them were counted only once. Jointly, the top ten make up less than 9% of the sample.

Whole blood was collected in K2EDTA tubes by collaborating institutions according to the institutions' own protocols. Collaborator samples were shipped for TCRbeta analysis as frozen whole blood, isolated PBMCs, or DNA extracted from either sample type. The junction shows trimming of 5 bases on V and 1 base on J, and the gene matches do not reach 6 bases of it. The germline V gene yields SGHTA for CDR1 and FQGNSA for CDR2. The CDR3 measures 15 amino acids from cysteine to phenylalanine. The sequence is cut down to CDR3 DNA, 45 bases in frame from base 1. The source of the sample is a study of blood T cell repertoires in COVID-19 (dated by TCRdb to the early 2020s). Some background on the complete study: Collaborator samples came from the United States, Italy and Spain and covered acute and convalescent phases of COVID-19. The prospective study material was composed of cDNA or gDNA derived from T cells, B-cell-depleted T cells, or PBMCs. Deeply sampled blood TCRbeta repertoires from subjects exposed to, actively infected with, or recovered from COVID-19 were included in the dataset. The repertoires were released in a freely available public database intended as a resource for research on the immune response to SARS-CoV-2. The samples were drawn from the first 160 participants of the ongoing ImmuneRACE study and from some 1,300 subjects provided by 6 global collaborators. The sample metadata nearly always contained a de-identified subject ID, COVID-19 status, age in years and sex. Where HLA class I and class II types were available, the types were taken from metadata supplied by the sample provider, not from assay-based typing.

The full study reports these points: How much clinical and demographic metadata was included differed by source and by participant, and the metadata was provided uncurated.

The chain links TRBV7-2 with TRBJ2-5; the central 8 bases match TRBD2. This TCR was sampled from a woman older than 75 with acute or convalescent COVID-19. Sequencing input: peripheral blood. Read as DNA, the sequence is TGTGCCAGCAGCGCTAGCAGCGGGAGCCAAGAGACCCAGTACTTC. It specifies CASSASSGSQETQYF. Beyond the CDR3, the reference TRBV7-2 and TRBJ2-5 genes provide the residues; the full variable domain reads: GAGVSQSPSNKVTEKGKDVELRCDPISGHTALYWYRQSLGQGLEFLIYFQGNSAPDKSGLPSDRFSAERTGGSVSTLTIQRTQQEDSAVYLCASSASSGSQETQYFGPGTRLLVL.